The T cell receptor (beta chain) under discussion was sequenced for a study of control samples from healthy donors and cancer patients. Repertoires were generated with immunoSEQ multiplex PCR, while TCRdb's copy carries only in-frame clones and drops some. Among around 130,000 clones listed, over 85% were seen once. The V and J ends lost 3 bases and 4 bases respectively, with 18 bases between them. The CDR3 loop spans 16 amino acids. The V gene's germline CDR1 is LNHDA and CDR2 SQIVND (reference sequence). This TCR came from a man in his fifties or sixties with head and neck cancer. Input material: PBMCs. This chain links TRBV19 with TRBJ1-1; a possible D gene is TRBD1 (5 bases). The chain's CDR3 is CASSITGTLGTTEAFF. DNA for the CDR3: TGTGCCAGTAGTATTACTGGGACCCTTGGAACCACTGAAGCTTTCTTT.